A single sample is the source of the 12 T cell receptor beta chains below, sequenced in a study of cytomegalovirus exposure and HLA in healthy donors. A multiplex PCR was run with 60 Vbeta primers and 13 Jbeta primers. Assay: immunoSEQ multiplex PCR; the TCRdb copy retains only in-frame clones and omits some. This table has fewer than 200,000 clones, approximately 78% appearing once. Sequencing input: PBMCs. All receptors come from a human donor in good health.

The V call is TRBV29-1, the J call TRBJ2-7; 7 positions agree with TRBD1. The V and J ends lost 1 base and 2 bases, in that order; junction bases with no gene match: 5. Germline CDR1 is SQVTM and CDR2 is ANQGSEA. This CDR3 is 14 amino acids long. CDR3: CSVEGQGRPYEQYF. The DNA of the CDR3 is TGCAGCGTTGAAGGACAGGGTAGGCCCTACGAGCAGTACTTC.

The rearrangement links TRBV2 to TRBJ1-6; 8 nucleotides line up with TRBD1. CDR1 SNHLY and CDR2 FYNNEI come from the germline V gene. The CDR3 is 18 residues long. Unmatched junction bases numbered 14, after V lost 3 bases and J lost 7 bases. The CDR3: CASSDSGQGRTGNSPLHF. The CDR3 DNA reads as TGTGCCAGCAGTGATTCCGGACAGGGACGGACAGGGAATTCACCCCTCCACTTT.

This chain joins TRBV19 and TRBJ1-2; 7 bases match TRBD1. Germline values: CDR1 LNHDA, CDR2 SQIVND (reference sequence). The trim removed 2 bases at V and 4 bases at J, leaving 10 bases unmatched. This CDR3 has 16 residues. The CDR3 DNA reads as TGTGCCAGTAGTATAAATAATAGGGGGCGCAGCTATGGCTACACCTTC. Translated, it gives CASSINNRGRSYGYTF.

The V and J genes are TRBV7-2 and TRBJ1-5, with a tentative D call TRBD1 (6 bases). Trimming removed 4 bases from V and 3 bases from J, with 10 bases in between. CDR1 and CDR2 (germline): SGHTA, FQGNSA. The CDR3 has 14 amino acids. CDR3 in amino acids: CASSSRDNNQPQHF. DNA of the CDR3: TGTGCCAGCAGCTCAAGGGACAACAATCAGCCCCAGCATTTT.

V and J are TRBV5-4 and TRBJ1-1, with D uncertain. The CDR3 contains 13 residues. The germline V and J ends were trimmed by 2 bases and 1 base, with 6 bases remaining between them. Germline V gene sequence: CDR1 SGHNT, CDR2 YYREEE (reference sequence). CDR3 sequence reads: CASSFGQNTEAFF. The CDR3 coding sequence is TGTGCCAGCAGCTTTGGGCAGAACACTGAAGCTTTCTTT.

CDR3 sequence reads: CASSLGSGTYEQYF. The CDR3, as DNA: TGTGCCAGCAGCTTAGGTAGCGGGACCTACGAGCAGTACTTC. The chain uses TRBV11-3 and TRBJ2-7; 8 bases align to TRBD2. Germline V gives CDR1 SGHNT, CDR2 YENEEA. With V trimmed by 1 base and J by 2 bases, 1 base remained unmatched. The CDR3 extends over 14 amino acids. The full variable domain, in which reference TRBV11-3 and TRBJ2-7 provide the parts outside the CDR3, is EAGVVQSPRYKIIEKKQPVAFWCNPISGHNTLYWYLQNLGQGPELLIRYENEEAVDDSQLPKDRFSAERLKGVDSTLKIQPAELGDSAVYLCASSLGSGTYEQYFGPGTRLTVT.

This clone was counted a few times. CDR3 sequence (DNA): TGTGCCAGCAGCCACGGGGTCACCGGGGAGCTGTTTTTT. It yields the protein CASSHGVTGELFF. The chain links TRBV9 to TRBJ2-2; D perhaps matches TRBD2 (5 bases). V gave up 4 bases and J gave up 4 bases, with 8 bases separating them. The length of the CDR3 is 13 residues. Germline V gene sequence: CDR1 SGDLS, CDR2 YYNGEE.

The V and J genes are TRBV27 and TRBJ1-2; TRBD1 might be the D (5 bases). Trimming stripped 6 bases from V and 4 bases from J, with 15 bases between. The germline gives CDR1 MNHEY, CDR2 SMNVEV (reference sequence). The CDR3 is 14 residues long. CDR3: CASSLRLGLYGYTF. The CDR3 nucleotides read TGTGCCAGCAGCCTACGACTGGGACTCTATGGCTACACCTTC.

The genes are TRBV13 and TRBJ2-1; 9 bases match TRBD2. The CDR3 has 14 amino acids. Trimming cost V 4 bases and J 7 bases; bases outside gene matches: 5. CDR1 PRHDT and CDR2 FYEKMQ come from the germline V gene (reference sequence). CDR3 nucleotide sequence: TGTGCCAGCAGCTATGCGGGGGGGCGGAATGAGCAGTTCTTC. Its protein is CASSYAGGRNEQFF.

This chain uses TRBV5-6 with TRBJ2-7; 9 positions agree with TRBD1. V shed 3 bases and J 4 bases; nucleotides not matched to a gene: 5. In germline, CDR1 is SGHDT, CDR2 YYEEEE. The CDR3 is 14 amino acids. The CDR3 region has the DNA TGTGCCAGCAGCTCCGCCGGGACAGGGTACGAGCAGTACTTC. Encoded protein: CASSSAGTGYEQYF.

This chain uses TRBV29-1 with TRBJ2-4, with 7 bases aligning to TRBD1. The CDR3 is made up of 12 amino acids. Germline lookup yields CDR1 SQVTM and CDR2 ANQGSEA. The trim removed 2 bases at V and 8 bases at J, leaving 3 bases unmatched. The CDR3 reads CSVERQGDIQYF. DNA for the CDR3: TGCAGCGTTGAAAGACAGGGAGACATTCAGTACTTC.

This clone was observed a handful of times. This CDR3 reads CASSFGGGNIQYF. CDR3 bases: TGTGCCAGCAGCTTCGGGGGTGGAAACATTCAGTACTTC. The chain links TRBV7-2 to TRBJ2-4, with D perhaps TRBD2 (6 bases). V lost 3 bases and J 6 bases, leaving 9 bases between the germline ends. This CDR3 is built from 13 residues. CDR1 SGHTA and CDR2 FQGNSA come from the germline V gene.